This section outlines one TCR beta chain sequence together with its context. PBMCs were isolated from a roughly 10 ml sample of fresh peripheral blood. These data belong to a study of Graves' ophthalmopathy and Graves' hyperthyroidism. Study-wide context: The blood sample was drawn at first diagnosis and before any treatment.

Amplified material comprised TCR beta CDR3 regions derived from RNA transcripts. An initial RT-PCR round employing HTBI primers preceded a second-round multiplex PCR. TCRdb called the multiplex PCR reads again in MiXCR, with one record for every CDR3 protein. The table has about 220,000 distinct CDR3 sequences, 20% to 25% seen once. The CDR3 loop spans 13 amino acids. Germline-derived CDR1 and CDR2 are GTSNPN and SVGIG (reference sequence). Between the trimmed V and J ends, which lost 3 bases and 1 base, there was a span of 9 bases. This chain links TRBV30 with TRBJ1-1; D remains ambiguous. The sequenced sample consisted of peripheral blood. The receptor's source is a woman between 50 and 59 years old with Graves' ophthalmopathy. CDR3 sequence: CAWSPQENTEAFF. The CDR3 DNA is TGTGCCTGGAGCCCACAAGAGAACACTGAAGCTTTCTTT.